This entry lists 32 T cell receptor beta chains sequenced from one sample in a study of a mutant IDH1 vaccine in newly diagnosed glioma. Profiling relied on immunoSEQ multiplex PCR, and the TCRdb table lists in-frame clones only, not all of them. The table shows roughly 120,000 clones, with roughly 77% occurring only once. Sample time point: week 11, during vaccination. Topical imiquimod was applied with each vaccine dose, which held 300 ug of mutant IDH1 20-mer peptide. No antigen has been identified for these receptors. The sample here was PBMCs, taken from a glioma patient whose treatment included an IDH1 peptide vaccine. These receptors all come from a man aged 35 to 55 with glioma.

J is TRBJ2-1 and V is TRBV28; no clear D. Per the germline V gene, CDR1 is MDHEN and CDR2 is SYDVKM. The CDR3 loop spans 14 amino acids. The V and J ends lost 10 bases and 6 bases respectively, with 19 bases between them. The DNA for the CDR3 is TGTGCCACCCAGGCAGCCCTTATACCCAATGAGCAGTTCTTC. Translated, it gives CATQAALIPNEQFF.

The chain joins TRBV7-6 to TRBJ2-1; 8 nucleotides agree with TRBD2. The CDR3 consists of 16 residues. Germline CDR1 is SGHVS and CDR2 is FNYEAQ. V shed 1 base and J 6 bases; nucleotides not matched to a gene: 8. The CDR3 region is CASSLEDQRGFNEQFF. The CDR3 DNA follows: TGTGCCAGCAGCTTAGAGGACCAGCGGGGGTTCAATGAGCAGTTCTTC.

The J gene is TRBJ1-5, the V gene TRBV2; maybe TRBD1 (5 bases). V lost 6 bases, J lost 4 bases, and 16 bases lay in between. Germline V CDR1 and CDR2: SNHLY, FYNNEI. The length of the CDR3 is 15 residues. This CDR3 reads CASRIQDSNNQPQHF. CDR3 in DNA: TGTGCCAGCAGGATACAGGACTCAAATAATCAGCCCCAGCATTTT.

The V and J genes are TRBV6-4 and TRBJ2-3; 9 bases are a match to TRBD2. There are 16 residues in the CDR3. Trimming removed 0 bases from V and 6 bases from J; junction bases left unmatched: 7. CDR1 and CDR2 from the germline V gene are MRHNA and SNTAGT. The CDR3 loop is CASSDSIAGGSDTQYF. The DNA of the CDR3 is TGTGCCAGCAGTGACTCGATCGCGGGGGGGTCGGATACGCAGTATTTT.

The V and J genes are TRBV9 and TRBJ2-1; D call uncertain. Trimming pared 4 bases from V and 3 bases from J, leaving 11 bases between. Germline CDR1 SGDLS, CDR2 YYNGEE. The CDR3 is made up of 14 amino acids. The CDR3 protein is CASSKEWLYNEQFF. DNA for the CDR3: TGTGCCAGCAGCAAAGAGTGGCTCTACAATGAGCAGTTCTTC.

This clone came up a few times. J is TRBJ2-7 and V is TRBV7-9, with D perhaps TRBD1 or TRBD2 (5 bases each). Trimming cost V 5 bases and J 9 bases, with 11 bases left between them. Germline lookup yields CDR1 SEHNR and CDR2 FQNEAQ (reference sequence). This CDR3 has 11 amino acids. CDR3 protein: CASSGRDGQYF. In DNA, the CDR3 is TGTGCCAGCAGCGGACGGGACGGGCAGTACTTC.

This chain links TRBV5-4 with TRBJ1-6; D not resolved. The germline gives CDR1 SGHNT, CDR2 YYREEE (reference sequence). The V end was cut by 3 bases, the J end by 10 bases, with 14 bases between. The CDR3 totals 14 residues. CDR3 loop: CASSSLSPGSPLHF. In DNA form, the CDR3 reads TGTGCCAGCAGCTCCCTTTCTCCTGGGTCACCCCTCCACTTT.

The chain recombines TRBV7-2 with TRBJ1-4, with a possible D match to TRBD1 (5 bases). The V gene's germline CDR1 is SGHTA and CDR2 FQGNSA. V was shortened by 3 bases and J by 7 bases, with 9 bases between the two germline ends. The CDR3 is 13 residues long. This chain's CDR3 is CASSLGGSEKLFF. CDR3 bases: TGTGCCAGCAGCTTGGGGGGATCTGAAAAACTGTTTTTT.

This sequence joins TRBV27 and TRBJ2-3; D perhaps matches TRBD2 (5 bases). CDR3 length equals 15 residues. In germline, CDR1 is MNHEY, CDR2 SMNVEV (reference sequence). The ends were cut back, 0 bases at V and 1 base at J, with 8 bases in the middle. DNA for the CDR3: TGTGCCAGCAGTTTATCAACTAGGGGCACAGATACGCAGTATTTT. Translated: CASSLSTRGTDTQYF.

The V call is TRBV6-5, the J call TRBJ2-5; 10 bases are shared with TRBD1. Germline CDR1 and CDR2: MNHEY and SVGAGI. Losses at the gene ends were 4 bases for V and 5 bases for J; bases not matched to a gene: 4. The CDR3 extends over 14 amino acids. This CDR3 is CASSWDRGAETQYF. The CDR3 DNA reads as TGTGCCAGCAGTTGGGACAGGGGAGCGGAGACCCAGTACTTC.

The rearrangement joins TRBV19 to TRBJ1-5, with 9 bases matching TRBD1. This CDR3 is built from 15 residues. J was trimmed by 2 bases and V by 6 bases; bases with no gene match: 5. In germline, CDR1 is LNHDA, CDR2 SQIVND (reference sequence). Written as DNA, the CDR3 is TGTGCCAGTAGAAGACAGGGGGGCGGCAATCAGCCCCAGCATTTT. This sequence encodes CASRRQGGGNQPQHF.

The V call is TRBV4-3, the J call TRBJ1-2, with D unclear. Looked up from germline, CDR1 is LGHNA and CDR2 is YSLEER. This CDR3 is 16 amino acids long. Trimming shortened V by 0 bases and J by 1 base, and 12 bases separated the two germline ends. The CDR3 loop reads CASSQDRRRGNYGYTF. CDR3 DNA sequence: TGCGCCAGCAGCCAAGATAGGAGGCGGGGTAACTATGGCTACACCTTC.

The rearrangement uses TRBV4-3 and TRBJ2-1; TRBD2 matches 8 bases. CDR3 length: 15 amino acids. The V gene's germline CDR1 is LGHNA and CDR2 YSLEER. With V trimmed by 3 bases and J by 5 bases, 6 bases remained unmatched. CDR3 bases: TGCGCCAGCAGCCACCCGGGACTAGGAAACAATGAGCAGTTCTTC. Amino acids: CASSHPGLGNNEQFF.

Only a few counts were recorded for this clone. This chain links TRBV30 with TRBJ1-5; a possible D gene is TRBD1 (6 bases). This CDR3 has 16 residues. Deletions cut 3 bases from V and 2 bases from J, with 17 bases between. The germline V gene encodes CDR1 GTSNPN and CDR2 SVGIG (reference sequence). CDR3 region: CAWSETGFRGNQPQHF. The CDR3 coding sequence is TGTGCCTGGAGCGAGACAGGTTTTCGGGGCAATCAGCCCCAGCATTTT.

The V gene is TRBV18, the J gene TRBJ1-3, with no clear D. The CDR3 length is 15 residues. The V gene's germline CDR1 is KGHSH and CDR2 LQKENI. With 4 bases removed from V and 0 bases from J, the gap between germline ends came to 10 bases. CDR3 DNA sequence: TGTGCCAGCTCACTCGGGGTGGACTCTGGAAACACCATATATTTT. It encodes CASSLGVDSGNTIYF.

This chain links TRBV6-4 with TRBJ2-3; 7 positions match TRBD1. The CDR3 contains 16 residues. V was pared by 6 bases and J by 3 bases, with 12 bases of the junction left unmatched. The V gene's germline CDR1 is MRHNA and CDR2 SNTAGT. CDR3 protein: CASSVIRQGWTDTQYF. CDR3 sequence (DNA): TGTGCCAGCAGCGTCATTCGACAGGGTTGGACAGATACGCAGTATTTT.

The chain joins TRBV29-1 to TRBJ1-1; the D is unclear. The CDR3 has 10 residues. In germline, CDR1 is SQVTM, CDR2 ANQGSEA. V lost 3 bases, J lost 10 bases, and 9 bases lay in between. In DNA, the CDR3 is TGCAGCGTTGACCAGGCTGGAGCTTTCTTT. Its translation is CSVDQAGAFF.

This clone occurred a few times. The rearrangement joins TRBV14 to TRBJ2-3, with D tentatively TRBD1 (5 bases). V gave up 2 bases and J gave up 2 bases, with 8 bases separating them. The CDR3 contains 14 residues. Germline V gene lookup returns CDR1 SGHDN and CDR2 FVKESK. This CDR3 is CASSQMTVTDTQYF. The CDR3 region has the DNA TGTGCCAGCAGCCAAATGACAGTCACAGATACGCAGTATTTT.

The genes are TRBV7-3 and TRBJ2-1; the D call may be TRBD1 or TRBD2 (6 bases each). V was pared by 3 bases and J by 4 bases, with 16 bases between. This CDR3 has 16 amino acids. Germline CDR1 and CDR2: SGHTA and FQGTGA. CDR3 sequence: CASSLVGGTNYNEQFF. The CDR3 DNA is TGTGCCAGCAGCTTGGTAGGAGGGACAAATTACAATGAGCAGTTCTTC.

V usage is TRBV7-9 and J usage is TRBJ1-2, with D unresolved. Germline-derived CDR1 and CDR2 are SEHNR and FQNEAQ (reference sequence). V lost 7 bases and J 3 bases, leaving 12 bases between the germline ends. The CDR3 runs to 13 residues. The CDR3 loop is CASTRGLDYGYTF. CDR3 DNA sequence: TGTGCCAGCACCCGCGGGTTAGACTATGGCTACACCTTC.

The table lists this clone with a count of one. The chain recombines TRBV6-1 with TRBJ1-1; no clear D. CDR1 MNHNS and CDR2 SASEGT come from the germline V gene. V lost 2 bases and J 0 bases, leaving 7 bases between the germline ends. CDR3 length: 14 amino acids. In DNA form, the CDR3 reads TGTGCCAGCAGTGAACGCGGGCTGAACACTGAAGCTTTCTTT. As protein: CASSERGLNTEAFF.

This clone was seen only a few times. This chain joins TRBV18 and TRBJ2-3; tentative D call: TRBD2 (7 bases). Trimming removed 1 base at V and 3 bases at J, with 11 bases between. CDR3 size: 15 residues. The germline gives CDR1 KGHSH, CDR2 LQKENI. CDR3 protein: CASSPRGGGTDTQYF. The CDR3 DNA sequence: TGTGCCAGCTCACCACGGGGGGGCGGTACAGATACGCAGTATTTT.

The chain links TRBV7-8 to TRBJ2-7; D unresolved. The germline CDR1 and CDR2 sequences are SGHVS and FQNEAQ. The CDR3 runs to 11 residues. CDR3 in amino acids: CASSPLYEQYF. The CDR3 DNA is TGTGCGAGCTCCCCCCTGTACGAGCAGTACTTC.

V usage is TRBV29-1 and J usage is TRBJ2-5, with D maybe TRBD1 (7 bases). V dropped 5 bases and J dropped 4 bases, with 8 bases sitting between them. Germline V gene lookup returns CDR1 SQVTM and CDR2 ANQGSEA. The CDR3 runs to 11 residues. This chain's CDR3 is CSVQGGETQYF. As DNA, the CDR3 is TGCAGCGTTCAGGGGGGAGAGACCCAGTACTTC.

This clone has more than one count but fewer than ten. V and J are TRBV5-1 and TRBJ2-3; 11 bases map to TRBD2. CDR1 SGHRS and CDR2 YFSETQ come from the germline V gene. The CDR3 is 15 amino acids. The ends lost 4 bases at V and 4 bases at J; junction bases unmatched: 5. The CDR3 region has the DNA TGCGCCAGCAGCGTAGCGGGGGGGCACGCAGATACGCAGTATTTT. It encodes CASSVAGGHADTQYF.

CDR3 sequence (DNA): TGTGCCAGCAGTTACTCCGGACAGGGGACCTACGAGCAGTACTTC. Protein: CASSYSGQGTYEQYF. The chain uses TRBV6-5 and TRBJ2-7, with 9 nucleotides matching TRBD1. The CDR3 is made up of 15 amino acids. Germline lookup yields CDR1 MNHEY and CDR2 SVGAGI. Trimming cost V 0 bases and J 2 bases; bases outside gene matches: 2.

V usage is TRBV5-1 and J usage is TRBJ1-1; unclear D gene. The germline V gene encodes CDR1 SGHRS and CDR2 YFSETQ. The CDR3 length is 14 residues. Trimming shortened V by 0 bases and J by 3 bases, and 9 bases separated the two germline ends. The CDR3 nucleotides are TGCGCCAGCAGCTTGGCCGACACAGACACTGAAGCTTTCTTT. Protein sequence: CASSLADTDTEAFF.

This clone was recorded once. The chain is built from TRBV11-3 and TRBJ2-3; unclear D gene. Trimming removed 5 bases at V and 3 bases at J, with 12 bases between. Germline CDR1 SGHNT, CDR2 YENEEA. The CDR3 runs to 14 residues. The CDR3 DNA sequence: TGTGCCAGCAGCGTCGACCGACGGACAGATACGCAGTATTTT. Translated: CASSVDRRTDTQYF.

The genes are TRBV19 and TRBJ1-2, with D maybe TRBD1 (5 bases). Germline values: CDR1 LNHDA, CDR2 SQIVND (reference sequence). The CDR3 consists of 13 residues. V was pared by 2 bases and J by 7 bases, with 11 bases between. The chain's CDR3 is CASSILQGPGYTF. For the CDR3, the DNA is TGTGCCAGTAGTATACTGCAGGGTCCTGGCTACACCTTC.

As DNA, the CDR3 is TGTGCCAGCAGCCCCGGCCCCTTGGGGGAGACCCAGTACTTC. It codes for CASSPGPLGETQYF. The V and J genes are TRBV7-6 and TRBJ2-5; no clear D. Trimming stripped 5 bases from V and 5 bases from J, with 15 bases between. CDR3 size: 14 residues. Germline V gene sequence: CDR1 SGHVS, CDR2 FNYEAQ.

The count of this clone is one. The J gene is TRBJ1-2, the V gene TRBV27; possibly TRBD1 for D (6 bases). Trimming took 3 bases from V and 5 from J, leaving 19 bases between them. The CDR3 covers 16 residues. Germline-derived CDR1 and CDR2 are MNHEY and SMNVEV (reference sequence). The CDR3 spells CASSFFGAGGAYGYTF. In nucleotides, the CDR3 is TGTGCCAGCAGTTTTTTTGGGGCGGGGGGCGCGTATGGCTACACCTTC.

For this clone: At one end, the junction sequence differs from germline, possibly due to a read error. V and J are TRBV7-7 and TRBJ2-2, with D perhaps TRBD2 (7 bases). Per the germline V gene, CDR1 is SSHAT and CDR2 is FNYEAQ (reference sequence). The CDR3 sequence is 17 residues long. The chain's CDR3 is CASSTGLRGGLTGELFF. Here the CDR3 DNA reads TGTGCTAGCAGCACGGGACTTAGGGGGGGCCTCACCGGGGAGCTGTTTTTT.